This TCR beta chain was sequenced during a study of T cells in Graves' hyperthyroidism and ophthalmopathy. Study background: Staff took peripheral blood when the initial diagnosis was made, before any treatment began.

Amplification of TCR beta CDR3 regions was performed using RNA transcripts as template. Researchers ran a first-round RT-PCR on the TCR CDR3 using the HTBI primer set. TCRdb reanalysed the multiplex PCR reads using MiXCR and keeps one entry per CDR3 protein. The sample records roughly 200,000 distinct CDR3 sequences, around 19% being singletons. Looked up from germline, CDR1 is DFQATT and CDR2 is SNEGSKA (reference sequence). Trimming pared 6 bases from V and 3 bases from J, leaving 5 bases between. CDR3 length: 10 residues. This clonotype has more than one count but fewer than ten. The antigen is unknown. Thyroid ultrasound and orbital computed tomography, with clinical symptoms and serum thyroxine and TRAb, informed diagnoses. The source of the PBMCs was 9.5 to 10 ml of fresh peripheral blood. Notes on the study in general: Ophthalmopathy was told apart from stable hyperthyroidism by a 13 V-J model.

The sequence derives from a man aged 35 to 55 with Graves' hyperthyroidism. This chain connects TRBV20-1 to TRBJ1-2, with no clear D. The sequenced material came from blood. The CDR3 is CSAMDYGYTF. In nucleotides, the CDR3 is TGCAGTGCCATGGACTATGGCTACACCTTC.